These 25 T cell receptor beta chains were all obtained from the same sample, sequenced in a study of cytomegalovirus exposure and HLA in healthy donors. Using immunoSEQ multiplex PCR, the repertoire was profiled, and TCRdb retains in-frame clones only, with some absent. The data show over 150,000 clones, with 91% seen just once and 3% held by the top ten. Input material: PBMCs. The origin of the receptors is a woman between 18 and 29 years old in good health and CMV-seropositive.

The V gene is TRBV10-3, the J gene TRBJ2-1, with 7 bases lining up with TRBD2. The CDR3 sequence is 12 residues long. Germline lookup yields CDR1 ENHRY and CDR2 SYGVKD. J lost 7 bases, V lost 4 bases, and 1 base had no gene match. Here the CDR3 DNA reads TGTGCCATCAGTGGGGGAGGGAATGAGCAGTTCTTC. Encoded protein: CAISGGGNEQFF.

CDR3 bases: TGTGCCAGCAGTTACTCGGGACAGGGGGGCTATGGCTACACCTTC. Its translation is CASSYSGQGGYGYTF. The chain is built from TRBV6-6 and TRBJ1-2, with 11 bases that match TRBD1. CDR1 MNHNY and CDR2 SVGAGI come from the germline V gene (reference sequence). This CDR3 has 15 amino acids. J gave up 4 bases and V 0 bases, and 1 base lay outside the gene matches.

The chain recombines TRBV19 with TRBJ2-2; TRBD2 aligns across 10 bases. The trim removed 5 bases at V and 2 bases at J, leaving 5 bases unmatched. The CDR3 is made up of 16 amino acids. CDR1 LNHDA and CDR2 SQIVND come from the germline V gene (reference sequence). The chain's CDR3 is CASSALAGGNTGELFF. The CDR3 DNA reads TGTGCCAGTAGTGCTTTAGCGGGGGGTAACACCGGGGAGCTGTTTTTT.

The rearrangement uses TRBV7-3 and TRBJ2-1, with D possibly being TRBD2 (6 bases). Trimming took off 5 bases at V and 12 bases at J, with 14 bases between the two ends. Germline CDR1 and CDR2: SGHTA and FQGTGA. The CDR3 loop spans 12 amino acids. The CDR3 DNA is TGTGCCAGCAGCCATCTCGGGGGATTGCAGTTCTTC. Amino acid sequence: CASSHLGGLQFF.

This clone was recorded once. The V gene is TRBV2, the J gene TRBJ2-7, with 7 bases that match TRBD1. V gave up 6 bases and J gave up 3 bases; unmatched junction bases: 11. CDR3 length equals 15 residues. CDR1 and CDR2 (germline): SNHLY, FYNNEI. CDR3 bases: TGTGCCAGCAGAGGGACGACAGGGTTTCACTACGAGCAGTACTTC. Amino acid sequence: CASRGTTGFHYEQYF.

The sample holds one count of this clone. The chain uses TRBV10-3 and TRBJ2-7, with 8 bases matching TRBD1. Germline V gene sequence: CDR1 ENHRY, CDR2 SYGVKD. The junction had 8 bases not matched to a gene; V was cut back by 2 bases and J by 2 bases. The CDR3 consists of 16 residues. The CDR3: CAISETLGQGPYEQYF. As DNA, the CDR3 is TGTGCCATCAGTGAGACCCTCGGACAGGGTCCCTACGAGCAGTACTTC.

The V call is TRBV11-2, the J call TRBJ1-1; unclear D gene. The CDR3 length is 15 residues. V lost 3 bases and J 0 bases, leaving 11 bases between the germline ends. Germline loops: CDR1 SGHAT, CDR2 FQNNGV. The DNA of the CDR3 is TGTGCCAGCAGCTTCCCGCACGGTGTGAACACTGAAGCTTTCTTT. It specifies CASSFPHGVNTEAFF.

V gene TRBV28 combines with J gene TRBJ2-7; 8 bases fit TRBD1. The CDR3 loop spans 15 amino acids. Germline assignment: CDR1 MDHEN and CDR2 SYDVKM. The V and J ends lost 6 bases and 0 bases, in that order; junction bases with no gene match: 7. The CDR3 nucleotides are TGTGCCAGCAGAACGACAGGGGCGAGCTCCTACGAGCAGTACTTC. Translation: CASRTTGASSYEQYF. The full variable domain, completed using reference TRBV28 and TRBJ2-7, is DVKVTQSSRYLVKRTGEKVFLECVQDMDHENMFWYRQDPGLGLRLIYFSYDVKMKEKGDIPEGYSVSREKKERFSLILESASTNQTSMYLCASRTTGASSYEQYFGPGTRLTVT.

V is TRBV7-8 and J is TRBJ2-7; 8 positions agree with TRBD1. The V gene end was trimmed by 0 bases and the J gene end by 3 bases; junction bases not matched to a gene: 19. The CDR3 extends over 20 amino acids. Germline V gives CDR1 SGHVS, CDR2 FQNEAQ. CDR3 protein: CASSLALNLGDRGRNYEQYF. The CDR3 nucleotides are TGTGCCAGCAGCTTAGCATTAAACTTGGGAGACAGGGGACGGAACTACGAGCAGTACTTC.

The V gene is TRBV9, the J gene TRBJ1-2; TRBD1 is a possible D gene (5 bases). Trimming removed 6 bases from V and 3 bases from J, with 21 bases in between. The germline V gene encodes CDR1 SGDLS and CDR2 YYNGEE. The CDR3 is 16 amino acids. CDR3 loop: CASTHGGTIGDYGYTF. Written as DNA, the CDR3 is TGTGCCAGCACCCACGGGGGGACCATAGGGGACTATGGCTACACCTTC.

CDR3 bases: TGTGCCAGCAGCTTAGAGGCGGGGGTCCCCGGGGAGCTGTTTTTT. Protein: CASSLEAGVPGELFF. The chain employs TRBV7-2 and TRBJ2-2, with 7 bases lining up with TRBD2. The CDR3 spans 15 residues. Germline CDR1 is SGHTA and CDR2 is FQGNSA. The V gene end was trimmed by 1 base and the J gene end by 6 bases; junction bases not matched to a gene: 5.

The J gene is TRBJ2-7, the V gene TRBV7-2; maybe TRBD1 (5 bases). Germline CDR1 reads SGHTA; CDR2 reads FQGNSA. The CDR3 is 15 amino acids. Trimming removed 6 bases at V and 3 bases at J, with 18 bases between. CDR3 sequence: CASSHRGSPYYEQYF. The CDR3 nucleotides read TGTGCCAGCAGTCATAGGGGTTCCCCCTACTACGAGCAGTACTTC.

This clone has just a few counts. CDR3 nucleotide sequence: TGTGCCAGCGAAGACAGGGGGTACACTGAAGCTTTCTTT. This translates into CASEDRGYTEAFF. The chain is built from TRBV6-1 and TRBJ1-1, with TRBD1 matching over 9 bases. This CDR3 has 13 amino acids. Trimming cost V 8 bases and J 3 bases; bases outside gene matches: 4. Looked up from germline, CDR1 is MNHNS and CDR2 is SASEGT.

In this sample, this clone turned up a few times. The chain has TRBV5-1 and TRBJ2-7, with 8 bases lining up with TRBD1. Germline V CDR1 and CDR2: SGHRS, YFSETQ. V shed 2 bases, J shed 1 base, and the junction held 2 bases outside the gene matches. The CDR3 is 14 amino acids. In DNA, the CDR3 is TGCGCCAGCAGCTTCACAGGGGGTTCCTACGAGCAGTACTTC. Amino acids: CASSFTGGSYEQYF.

This sequence joins TRBV9 and TRBJ2-7; the match to TRBD2 covers 10 bases. Germline lookup yields CDR1 SGDLS and CDR2 YYNGEE. CDR3 length equals 15 residues. V lost 4 bases and J lost 1; bases outside the gene matches: 5. The CDR3 DNA reads TGTGCCAGCAGCACTGGTAGCGGGAGGTCCTACGAGCAGTACTTC. Encoded protein: CASSTGSGRSYEQYF. The entire variable domain, with the rest obtained from reference TRBV9 and TRBJ2-7, is as follows: DSGVTQTPKHLITATGQRVTLRCSPRSGDLSVYWYQQSLDQGLQFLIQYYNGEERAKGNILERFSAQQFPDLHSELNLSSLELGDSALYFCASSTGSGRSYEQYFGPGTRLTVT.

The V call is TRBV19, the J call TRBJ2-4; TRBD2 might be the D (7 bases). V was shortened by 5 bases and J by 0 bases, with 11 bases between the two germline ends. The CDR3 spans 15 residues. The germline V gene encodes CDR1 LNHDA and CDR2 SQIVND (reference sequence). The CDR3 nucleotides are TGTGCCAGTAGTGACGGGGGGCTAGCCAAAAACATTCAGTACTTC. This gives the protein CASSDGGLAKNIQYF.

The chain is built from TRBV7-6 and TRBJ2-3; D ambiguous. The CDR3 extends over 12 amino acids. V was pared by 6 bases and J by 4 bases, with 8 bases between. The V gene's germline CDR1 is SGHVS and CDR2 FNYEAQ. CDR3 region: CASSSSADTQYF. As DNA, the CDR3 is TGTGCCAGCAGTTCCAGCGCAGATACGCAGTATTTT.

The chain employs TRBV12-1 and TRBJ1-2. TRBV12-1 is deemed a pseudogene. CDR3 length: 15 amino acids. CDR3 in amino acids: CASSFDSKDYYGYTF. CDR3 sequence (DNA): TGTGCCAGCAGCTTTGATAGTAAAGACTACTATGGCTACACCTTC.

The chain uses TRBV6-1 and TRBJ2-7; TRBD1 agrees at 7 bases. Germline V gene lookup returns CDR1 MNHNS and CDR2 SASEGT. Trimming cost V 0 bases and J 0 bases; bases outside gene matches: 8. This CDR3 contains 17 residues. CDR3 in DNA: TGTGCCAGCAGTGAAGCGGGGCAGGGGGTCCTCTCCTACGAGCAGTACTTC. Its translation is CASSEAGQGVLSYEQYF.

In its sample, this clone was seen once. The same CDR3 also results from other DNA sequences found in this sample. V gene TRBV5-1 combines with J gene TRBJ2-7, with 9 bases lining up with TRBD1. Germline CDR1 is SGHRS and CDR2 is YFSETQ. The junction had 4 bases not matched to a gene; V was cut back by 3 bases and J by 0 bases. The CDR3 runs 15 residues. In nucleotides, the CDR3 is TGCGCCAGCAGCTCAGGGACAGGGTTCTCCTACGAGCAGTACTTC. Its translation is CASSSGTGFSYEQYF.

CDR3: CASSDFTVQTNYGYTF. CDR3 coding DNA: TGTGCCAGCAGTGATTTCACAGTTCAGACTAACTATGGCTACACCTTC. The chain is built from TRBV25-1 and TRBJ1-2; D gene unclear. This CDR3 is 16 amino acids long. V was cut by 3 bases and J by 0 bases, with 14 bases left in between. Germline V gene data show CDR1 as MGHDK and CDR2 as SYGVNS.

The chain is built from TRBV18 and TRBJ2-5; 7 bases align to TRBD2. Germline V gene sequence: CDR1 KGHSH, CDR2 LQKENI. This CDR3 spans 16 amino acids. Trimming cost V 4 bases and J 7 bases; bases outside gene matches: 15. Written as DNA, the CDR3 is TGTGCCAGCTCACTTCTCGGGGGGATCCCCGGCCGGACCCAGTACTTC. Its protein is CASSLLGGIPGRTQYF.

The rearrangement joins TRBV29-1 to TRBJ1-1; D gene uncertain. This CDR3 has 11 amino acids. Germline lookup yields CDR1 SQVTM and CDR2 ANQGSEA. Trimming took off 4 bases at V and 2 bases at J, with 5 bases between the two ends. The CDR3: CSVGVNTEAFF. In DNA form, the CDR3 reads TGCAGCGTTGGCGTAAACACTGAAGCTTTCTTT.

The V gene is TRBV7-9, the J gene TRBJ1-1; possibly TRBD1 for D (5 bases). The germline CDR1 and CDR2 sequences are SEHNR and FQNEAQ (reference sequence). V lost 5 bases and J 1 base, leaving 8 bases between the germline ends. The CDR3 has 13 amino acids. CDR3 region: CASSPDKNTEAFF. CDR3 coding DNA: TGTGCCAGCAGCCCGGACAAGAACACTGAAGCTTTCTTT.

In DNA form, the CDR3 reads TGCAGCACATACACAGATACGCAGTATTTT. Its translation is CSTYTDTQYF. The V call is TRBV20-1, the J call TRBJ2-3; D is uncertain. In germline, CDR1 is DFQATT, CDR2 SNEGSKA (reference sequence). The CDR3 extends over 10 amino acids.